This TCR beta chain was sequenced for a study of cytomegalovirus exposure and HLA in healthy donors. Study summary: In an early release, HLA-typed donors contributed 80 million to 95 million unique TCR sequences.

A note on this clone: Antigen specificity is unknown.

Study-wide points: The later analysis indicated that the majority of CMV-associated TCR beta chains appeared HLA-restricted. Sequencing depth across donors, presence/absence analyses assumed, was roughly uniform. One variant, a missense change in DCLRE1C, was linked in a later analysis to TCR beta V- and J-gene trimming.

Primers included in the PCR were 60 Vbeta and 13 Jbeta primers. Libraries were prepared by immunoSEQ multiplex PCR; TCRdb keeps only in-frame clonotypes and omits some of them. Among about 120,000 clones listed, 82% were seen once. The V gene's germline CDR1 is MNHEY and CDR2 SVGAGI. This CDR3 contains 15 residues. Deletions cut 5 bases from V and 0 bases from J, with 12 bases between. The material sequenced was PBMCs. J is TRBJ2-3 and V is TRBV6-5; TRBD2 is a possible D gene (6 bases). This receptor was taken from a young woman in good health and CMV-seronegative. This chain's CDR3 is CASSHPGTSTDTQYF. The CDR3 nucleotides read TGTGCCAGCAGTCACCCGGGGACTAGCACAGATACGCAGTATTTT.